One T cell receptor (beta chain) is described in this entry. The entry originates in a study of blood T cell repertoires in COVID-19. CDR3 length: 17 residues. Trimming at V came to 1 base and at J to 2 bases, leaving 6 bases not matched to a gene. Per germline, CDR1 KGHSY and CDR2 FQNENV. Data came from immunoSEQ multiplex PCR; TCRdb stores just in-frame clones and leaves some out. The sample consists of 210,000 or so clones, over 70% of them appearing once. This receptor was identified in a man aged 50 or older with active or convalescent COVID-19. The sample was peripheral blood. The rearrangement links TRBV16 to TRBJ1-3; TRBD1 agrees at 9 bases. The CDR3 reads CASSQWDREGAGNTIYF. The CDR3, as DNA: TGTGCCAGCAGCCAATGGGACAGGGAAGGAGCTGGAAACACCATATATTTT.